Each of the 23 T cell receptor beta chains below was sequenced from the same sample in a study of T cells after yellow fever vaccination. TCRdb passed the 5' RACE reads through MiXCR, listing each CDR3 protein once. The table has about 630,000 distinct CDR3 sequences, approximately 13% seen once. This sample comprised PBMCs, obtained on the day of the yellow fever booster vaccination. The receptors come from a young man who received the YFV17D yellow fever vaccine.

Only a few counts were recorded for this clonotype. This chain uses TRBV7-9 with TRBJ2-2; no clear D gene. V lost 5 bases and J lost 8, with 12 bases in between. Germline loops: CDR1 SEHNR, CDR2 FQNEAQ (reference sequence). This CDR3 comprises 13 residues. The CDR3 region has the DNA TGTGCCAGCAGCCCACACGCTGGGGGGGAGCTGTTTTTT. Translating gives CASSPHAGGELFF. Supplemented by reference TRBV7-9 and TRBJ2-2, the full variable domain reads DTGVSQNPRHKITKRGQNVTFRCDPISEHNRLYWYRQTLGQGPEFLTYFQNEAQLEKSRLLSDRFSAERPKGSFSTLEIQRTEQGDSAMYLCASSPHAGGELFFGEGSRLTVL.

The table lists this clonotype with a few counts. The chain uses TRBV29-1 and TRBJ2-3, with 7 positions matching TRBD2. Germline V gene sequence: CDR1 SQVTM, CDR2 ANQGSEA. There are 15 residues in the CDR3. Trimming at V came to 1 base and at J to 0 bases, leaving 4 bases not matched to a gene. The CDR3 region has the DNA TGCAGCGTTGAAGGCCTAGCGGCTAGCACAGATACGCAGTATTTT. Amino acids: CSVEGLAASTDTQYF.

A few counts support this clonotype. The gene calls are TRBV5-4 and TRBJ1-1, with 7 bases that match TRBD1. The CDR3 sequence is 16 residues long. Per germline, CDR1 SGHNT and CDR2 YYREEE (reference sequence). After removal of 5 bases from V and 5 bases from J, the junction contained 15 bases not matched to a gene. CDR3 sequence: CASRPGGGRGQTEAFF. The CDR3 region has the DNA TGTGCCAGCAGGCCCGGCGGGGGAAGGGGGCAAACTGAAGCTTTCTTT.

This clonotype was seen ten or more times. This chain links TRBV5-1 with TRBJ2-7; a possible D gene is TRBD1 (5 bases). The CDR3 runs 13 residues. Germline CDR1 SGHRS, CDR2 YFSETQ. Trimming removed 0 bases from V and 2 bases from J, with 6 bases in between. This chain's CDR3 is CASSLEGPYEQYF. CDR3 DNA sequence: TGCGCCAGCAGCTTGGAGGGGCCCTACGAGCAGTACTTC.

This clonotype was seen only a few times. V usage is TRBV7-8 and J usage is TRBJ1-6, with unresolved D. The V gene lost 3 bases and the J gene lost 7 bases, with 13 bases spanning the gap. Germline assignment: CDR1 SGHVS and CDR2 FQNEAQ. This CDR3 has 15 residues. DNA of the CDR3: TGTGCCAGCAGCTTGGTAATAGGAAGCAATTCACCCCTCCACTTT. Translation gives CASSLVIGSNSPLHF.

The table lists this clonotype with a few counts. CDR3 nucleotide sequence: TGTGCCAGTAGTGAACTAGCGTTCTCCTACGAGCAGTACTTC. This encodes CASSELAFSYEQYF. This rearrangement joins TRBV19 to TRBJ2-7; 7 bases line up with TRBD2. The CDR3 extends over 14 amino acids. The germline gives CDR1 LNHDA, CDR2 SQIVND (reference sequence). V lost 5 bases, J lost 0 bases, and 4 bases stayed unmatched.

This clonotype was observed many times. The genes are TRBV7-6 and TRBJ2-1; D not resolved. Germline-derived CDR1 and CDR2 are SGHVS and FNYEAQ. The CDR3 length is 12 residues. Deletions cut 4 bases from V and 10 bases from J, with 11 bases between. As DNA, the CDR3 is TGTGCCAGCAGCTCTATCGGGCAAGAGCAGTTCTTC. Protein sequence: CASSSIGQEQFF.

This clonotype has just a few counts. The chain has TRBV20-1 and TRBJ1-2; no clear D. Trimming pared 4 bases from V and 3 bases from J, leaving 15 bases between. Looked up from germline, CDR1 is DFQATT and CDR2 is SNEGSKA (reference sequence). This CDR3 region has 14 residues. The CDR3 region has the DNA TGCAGTGCTACCCCCGGGCTGTGGGACTATGGCTACACCTTC. Encoded protein: CSATPGLWDYGYTF.

This clonotype was found many times. The J gene is TRBJ2-5, the V gene TRBV12-3 or TRBV12-4, with 11 nucleotides matching TRBD2. The CDR3 loop spans 15 amino acids. V was pared by 5 bases and J by 2 bases, with 4 bases of the junction left unmatched. CDR3 coding DNA: TGTGCCAGCAGTCCAAGACTAGCGGGACAAGAGACCCAGTACTTC. As protein: CASSPRLAGQETQYF.

This clonotype was seen a handful of times. V is TRBV19 and J is TRBJ2-1, with TRBD2 identical over 8 bases. In germline, CDR1 is LNHDA, CDR2 SQIVND (reference sequence). V gave up 0 bases and J gave up 0 bases; unmatched junction bases: 4. The CDR3 has 17 residues. The CDR3 DNA reads as TGTGCCAGTAGTATAGAAGGGAGCGGGAGCTCCTACAATGAGCAGTTCTTC. This codes for CASSIEGSGSSYNEQFF.

This clonotype was detected only a few times. The rearrangement uses TRBV10-3 and TRBJ2-5; a possible D gene is TRBD2 (6 bases). CDR1 ENHRY and CDR2 SYGVKD come from the germline V gene. This CDR3 comprises 14 residues. Trimming removed 4 bases at V and 1 base at J, with 10 bases between. The CDR3 reads CAISATGVQETQYF. CDR3 DNA: TGTGCCATCAGTGCCACGGGGGTCCAAGAGACCCAGTACTTC.

In this sample, this clonotype turned up a few times. The chain joins TRBV6-2 or TRBV6-3 to TRBJ2-1; D is undetermined. Germline V gene sequence: CDR1 MNHEY, CDR2 SVGEGT. The V end lost 1 base, the J end lost 6 bases, and 13 bases lay between the germline ends. CDR3 length: 15 residues. The CDR3: CASSYLGKNLNEQFF. The CDR3 coding sequence is TGTGCCAGCAGTTACTTAGGTAAAAACCTCAATGAGCAGTTCTTC.

This clonotype was picked up many times. This chain connects TRBV30 to TRBJ2-7; the match to TRBD1 covers 10 bases. This CDR3 region has 15 residues. CDR1 and CDR2 from the germline V gene are GTSNPN and SVGIG (reference sequence). With V trimmed by 0 bases and J by 4 bases, 6 bases remained unmatched. CDR3: CAWSVTRDRGYEQYF. The CDR3 region has the DNA TGTGCCTGGAGTGTAACTCGGGACAGGGGATACGAGCAGTACTTC.

This chain joins TRBV3-1 and TRBJ2-2; D not certain. Deletions cut 8 bases from V and 6 bases from J, with 19 bases between. The CDR3 has 15 amino acids. Germline V CDR1 and CDR2: LGHDT, YNNKEL (reference sequence). The CDR3 region is CASCLQTYGAGELFF. The DNA for the CDR3 is TGTGCCAGCTGCCTGCAGACATATGGGGCCGGGGAGCTGTTTTTT.

The chain links TRBV19 to TRBJ2-4; TRBD2 is a possible D gene (6 bases). V lost 5 bases and J 0 bases, leaving 14 bases between the germline ends. Germline V lookup: CDR1 LNHDA, CDR2 SQIVND (reference sequence). The length of the CDR3 is 16 residues. The CDR3 spells CASSSWRGLAKNIQYF. In DNA, the CDR3 is TGTGCCAGTAGTTCTTGGAGGGGCCTAGCCAAAAACATTCAGTACTTC.

V and J are TRBV28 and TRBJ2-5; 8 nucleotides agree with TRBD1. The germline V gene has CDR1 MDHEN and CDR2 SYDVKM. The CDR3 runs 14 residues. The V segment lost 9 bases and the J segment 4 bases; nucleotides outside the gene matches: 10. CDR3 amino acids: CASSKRTGPETQYF. The CDR3 nucleotides are TGTGCCAGTTCCAAAAGGACAGGGCCAGAGACCCAGTACTTC.

This clonotype was seen a few times. CDR3 sequence: CSPTGTGYEQYF. DNA of the CDR3: TGCAGTCCTACCGGGACAGGATACGAGCAGTACTTC. V gene TRBV20-1 combines with J gene TRBJ2-7; 8 bases are a match to TRBD1. V was pared by 8 bases and J by 4 bases, with 7 bases of the junction left unmatched. Per germline, CDR1 DFQATT and CDR2 SNEGSKA (reference sequence). The CDR3 has 12 residues.

This clonotype was seen a few times. The V call is TRBV6-2 or TRBV6-3, the J call TRBJ1-2; D uncertain. V lost 8 bases and J lost 4, with 8 bases in between. The CDR3 has 11 amino acids. Germline V gene lookup returns CDR1 MNHEY and CDR2 SVGEGT. CDR3 protein: CASQDGYGYTF. Here the CDR3 DNA reads TGTGCCAGCCAGGACGGCTATGGCTACACCTTC.

In its sample, this clonotype was seen a few times. The chain combines TRBV7-2 with TRBJ1-2; D uncertain. The CDR3 totals 16 residues. Germline V CDR1 and CDR2: SGHTA, FQGNSA. The V gene lost 0 bases and the J gene lost 2 bases, with 13 bases spanning the gap. The CDR3 DNA follows: TGTGCCAGCAGCTTAGCGCGGGCAGGAGCAAACTATGGCTACACCTTC. It specifies CASSLARAGANYGYTF.

The chain combines TRBV7-9 with TRBJ2-2; 7 positions match TRBD1. Trimming removed 3 bases from V and 4 bases from J; junction bases left unmatched: 5. There are 15 residues in the CDR3. Germline CDR1 SEHNR, CDR2 FQNEAQ (reference sequence). Here the CDR3 reads CASSFRTGPTGELFF. CDR3 coding DNA: TGTGCCAGCAGCTTCCGGACAGGACCCACCGGGGAGCTGTTTTTT.

The chain employs TRBV6-5 and TRBJ2-7, with D unresolved. Germline lookup yields CDR1 MNHEY and CDR2 SVGAGI. The CDR3 loop spans 16 amino acids. Trimming removed 2 bases at V and 0 bases at J, with 14 bases between. CDR3: CASSYPLRESSYEQYF. The CDR3 DNA reads as TGTGCCAGCAGTTACCCGCTACGAGAGAGCTCCTACGAGCAGTACTTC.

The rearrangement joins TRBV20-1 to TRBJ2-5; TRBD1 matches at 7 bases. Germline V CDR1 and CDR2: DFQATT, SNEGSKA (reference sequence). This CDR3 is 13 amino acids long. The junction had 2 bases not matched to a gene; V was cut back by 1 base and J by 3 bases. CDR3 nucleotide sequence: TGCAGTGCTAGAGGGACAGGAAAAGAGACCCAGTACTTC. Translated, it gives CSARGTGKETQYF.

As for this clonotype: The conserved final phenylalanine or tryptophan is absent from the CDR3, which likely points to a read error. The chain uses TRBV9 and TRBJ2-1; 8 bases map to TRBD2. V shed 0 bases and J 7 bases; nucleotides not matched to a gene: 9. Germline V CDR1 and CDR2: SGDLS, YYNGEE. The CDR3 runs 16 residues. CDR3 in DNA: TGTGCCAGCAGCGTAGAGGGGACTAGTGTTCTAAATGAGCAGTTCTTA. This codes for CASSVEGTSVLNEQFL.